Sequencing of this T cell receptor beta chain was carried out in a study of T cells in severe cutaneous drug reactions. This clonotype is identified as medium-sized (0.01 to 0.1%) from frequency. The CDR3 has 21 residues. Germline CDR1 reads MNHEY; CDR2 reads SVGEGT. Libraries were made by iRepertoire multiplex PCR with TCR subtype-specific primers for bulk and single-cell sequencing. From the multiplex PCR reads, TCRdb lists one entry per CDR3 protein and no DNA. The record lists about 10,000 distinct CDR3 sequences, of which the ten most abundant hold about 20%. The donors had carbamazepine-induced Stevens-Johnson syndrome or toxic epidermal necrolysis.

The chain couples TRBV6-2 or TRBV6-3 to TRBJ2-3; the D call of TRBD2 rests on TCRdb alone, since no DNA is present to check it. Sequencing was carried out using cells from a skin blister. The origin of this receptor is a human donor with Stevens-Johnson syndrome, a severe cutaneous drug reaction. The chain's CDR3 is CASSLTGTSGRIGILTDTQYF.